A single sample is the source of the 4 T cell receptor beta chains below, sequenced in a study of cytomegalovirus exposure and HLA in healthy donors. With 60 Vbeta and 13 Jbeta primers, the PCR was carried out. The protocol was immunoSEQ multiplex PCR, while the TCRdb copy is restricted to in-frame clones and leaves out a portion. The data hold approximately 100,000 clones, with roughly 78% observed a single time. Sequencing was carried out using PBMCs. The receptor source for this set is a woman in her 40s in good health and CMV-seronegative.

The V call is TRBV7-8, the J call TRBJ1-3; 8 bases align to TRBD1. There are 16 residues in the CDR3. Per germline, CDR1 SGHVS and CDR2 FQNEAQ. V was pared by 5 bases and J by 2 bases, with 8 bases of the junction left unmatched. CDR3 coding DNA: TGTGCCAGCAGCACCCACGGACAGGGAACTGGAAACACCATATATTTT. It translates to CASSTHGQGTGNTIYF.

The rearrangement joins TRBV19 to TRBJ2-1; maybe TRBD1 (5 bases). The CDR3 covers 12 residues. Between the trimmed V and J ends, which lost 6 bases and 3 bases, there was a span of 6 bases. Germline CDR1 LNHDA, CDR2 SQIVND (reference sequence). The CDR3 region has the DNA TGTGCCAGTAGGCAGGGCTACAATGAGCAGTTCTTC. Protein sequence: CASRQGYNEQFF.

The CDR3 loop reads CATSRQGGEQYF. The CDR3 DNA follows: TGCGCCACCTCGAGGCAGGGTGGCGAGCAGTACTTC. This chain connects TRBV10-2 to TRBJ2-7; TRBD1 might be the D (5 bases). Germline values: CDR1 WSHSY, CDR2 SAAADI. Trimming stripped 10 bases from V and 6 bases from J, with 16 bases between. The CDR3 runs to 12 residues.

This chain links TRBV10-2 with TRBJ1-4; D might be TRBD1 (5 bases). V shed 6 bases and J shed 2 bases, with 10 bases lying between them. The V gene's germline CDR1 is WSHSY and CDR2 SAAADI. This CDR3 region has 14 residues. The chain's CDR3 is CASSPGLTNEKLFF. DNA for the CDR3: TGCGCCAGCAGCCCGGGACTTACTAATGAAAAACTGTTTTTT.